Listed below are T cell receptor beta chains from one sample, sequenced in a study of CD8+CD57+ T cells in acquired aplastic anemia. TCRdb re-called the reads with MiXCR, one entry per CDR3 protein. The table shows some 160,000 distinct CDR3 sequences, with about half occurring only once. The sequencing sample was made of sorted CD4+, CD8+, or CD8+CD57+ T cells (not recorded which) from PBMCs. These TCRs come from a human donor with aplastic anemia. Each CDR3 is given with its conserved first and last residue. A D gene is named only where the DNA matches it firmly. Where a row states a size, it is once, few, many or the class of an expanded clone; other rows omit it.

J: TRBJ1-6; size: -; V: TRBV2; length: 15; D: -; CDR3: CASTPYGSYNSPLHF; DNA: TGTGCCAGCACCCCTTACGGCTCCTATAATTCACCCCTCCACTTT
J: TRBJ2-7; size: few; V: TRBV12-3/TRBV12-4; length: 15; D: TRBD2; CDR3: CASRWTSGGDYEQYF; DNA: TGTGCCAGCAGATGGACTAGCGGGGGAGACTACGAGCAGTACTTC
J: TRBJ1-5; size: -; V: TRBV6-2/TRBV6-3; length: 15; D: TRBD1; CDR3: CASSLQGPYNQPQHF; DNA: TGTGCCAGCAGTTTACAGGGGCCCTACAATCAGCCCCAGCATTTT
J: TRBJ2-3; size: few; V: TRBV10-3; length: 17; D: TRBD2; CDR3: CASSYPGAGGRTDTQYF; DNA: TGTGCCAGCAGTTACCCAGGAGCGGGGGGGCGGACAGATACGCAGTATTTT
J: TRBJ2-5; size: -; V: TRBV24-1; length: 13; D: TRBD2; CDR3: CATAGAYKETQYF; DNA: TGTGCCACAGCGGGGGCCTACAAAGAGACCCAGTACTTC
J: TRBJ2-3; size: -; V: TRBV11-1; length: 16; D: TRBD2; CDR3: CASSPQASGRSDTQYF; DNA: TGTGCCAGCAGCCCTCAGGCTAGCGGGAGGTCAGATACGCAGTATTTT
J: TRBJ1-4; size: -; V: TRBV15; length: 17; D: -; CDR3: CATSPKGAYATNEKLFF; DNA: TGTGCCACCAGTCCTAAAGGGGCATATGCAACTAATGAAAAACTGTTTTTT
J: TRBJ1-6; size: few; V: TRBV25-1; length: 14; D: TRBD1; CDR3: CASSWDREDSPLHF; DNA: TGTGCCAGCAGTTGGGACAGGGAGGATTCACCCCTCCACTTT
J: TRBJ1-4; size: -; V: TRBV19; length: 12; D: -; CDR3: CASSMGLEKLFF; DNA: TGTGCCAGTAGTATGGGCTTAGAAAAACTGTTTTTT
J: TRBJ1-1; size: -; V: TRBV19; length: 15; D: -; CDR3: CASSLGPTLNTEAFF; DNA: TGTGCCAGTAGCCTGGGCCCCACCCTGAACACTGAAGCTTTCTTT
J: TRBJ1-2; size: many; V: TRBV7-2; length: 13; D: -; CDR3: CASSLAEGYGYTF; DNA: TGTGCCAGCAGCTTAGCCGAGGGCTATGGCTACACCTTC
J: TRBJ2-5; size: many; V: TRBV5-5; length: 15; D: -; CDR3: CASSSGESSQETQYF; DNA: TGTGCCAGCAGCTCCGGGGAGAGCTCCCAAGAGACCCAGTACTTC
J: TRBJ2-1; size: -; V: TRBV10-3; length: 17; D: TRBD2; CDR3: CAIREPGTSGRLGEQFF; DNA: TGTGCCATCAGGGAACCCGGGACTAGCGGGAGATTGGGGGAGCAGTTCTTC
J: TRBJ2-1; size: -; V: TRBV19; length: 15; D: TRBD2; CDR3: CASRKLAGGNNEQFF; DNA: TGTGCCAGTAGGAAACTAGCGGGGGGAAACAATGAGCAGTTCTTC
J: TRBJ1-1; size: many; V: TRBV4-3; length: 16; D: -; CDR3: CASSQDTARVTTEAFF; DNA: TGCGCCAGCAGCCAAGATACGGCCAGGGTGACGACTGAAGCTTTCTTT
J: TRBJ1-2; size: many; V: TRBV6-1; length: 13; D: -; CDR3: CASTPQESNGYTF; DNA: TGTGCCAGCACTCCCCAGGAATCAAATGGCTACACCTTC
J: TRBJ2-1; size: many; V: TRBV7-2; length: 11; D: -; CDR3: CASSLWGEQFF; DNA: TGTGCCAGCAGCTTGTGGGGTGAGCAGTTCTTC
J: TRBJ2-1; size: many; V: TRBV5-4; length: 13; D: -; CDR3: CASSLFGYNEQFF; DNA: TGTGCCAGCAGCTTGTTTGGCTACAATGAGCAGTTCTTC
J: TRBJ2-3; size: many; V: TRBV5-5; length: 14; D: -; CDR3: CASSPGKYTDTQYF; DNA: TGTGCCAGCAGCCCGGGCAAATACACAGATACGCAGTATTTT
J: TRBJ2-1; size: once; V: TRBV5-1; length: 15; D: TRBD2; CDR3: CASSLSGLAGEEQFF; DNA: TGCGCCAGCAGCTTATCGGGACTAGCGGGAGAGGAGCAGTTCTTC
J: TRBJ2-3; size: many; V: TRBV6-2/TRBV6-3; length: 14; D: -; CDR3: CASSLRGAADTQYF; DNA: TGTGCCAGCAGTTTACGAGGGGCAGCAGATACGCAGTATTTT
J: TRBJ1-1; size: many; V: TRBV5-1; length: 14; D: -; CDR3: CASSLISGATEAFF; DNA: TGCGCCAGCAGCTTGATTTCGGGGGCCACTGAAGCTTTCTTT
J: TRBJ2-7; size: -; V: TRBV5-1; length: 14; D: -; CDR3: CASSLEGYSYERYF; DNA: TGCGCCAGCAGCTTGGAAGGGTACTCCTACGAGCGGTACTTC
J: TRBJ2-7; size: -; V: TRBV6-1; length: 11; D: -; CDR3: CASNEGHEQYF; DNA: TGTGCCAGCAATGAGGGGCACGAGCAGTACTTC
J: TRBJ2-1; size: -; V: TRBV5-6; length: 11; D: -; CDR3: CASSSHMSLFF; DNA: TGTGCCAGCAGCTCCCACATGAGTTTGTTCTTC
J: TRBJ1-5; size: many; V: TRBV30; length: 13; D: -; CDR3: CAWRVDSNQPQHF; DNA: TGTGCCTGGAGGGTGGATAGCAATCAGCCCCAGCATTTT
J: TRBJ2-2; size: few; V: TRBV4-2; length: 13; D: -; CDR3: CASSSQGGGELFF; DNA: TGTGCCAGCAGCTCACAAGGGGGCGGGGAGCTGTTTTTT
J: TRBJ1-2; size: -; V: TRBV12-3/TRBV12-4; length: 15; D: TRBD1; CDR3: CASSSGGGDRPGYTF; DNA: TGTGCCAGCAGCTCAGGGGGAGGGGACCGACCTGGCTACACCTTC
J: TRBJ1-6; size: -; V: TRBV27; length: 17; D: -; CDR3: CASSLSPGSSYNSPLHF; DNA: TGTGCCAGCAGCCTGAGTCCTGGGAGCTCCTATAATTCACCCCTCCACTTT
J: TRBJ1-2; size: -; V: TRBV18; length: 14; D: TRBD1; CDR3: CASSLGGQGISYTF; DNA: TGTGCCAGCTCCCTCGGGGGACAGGGGATTAGCTACACCTTC
J: TRBJ1-6; size: many; V: TRBV19; length: 15; D: TRBD1; CDR3: CASTYTGGMNSPLHF; DNA: TGTGCCAGTACCTACACAGGGGGTATGAATTCACCCCTCCACTTT
J: TRBJ1-6; size: medium-sized; V: TRBV10-3; length: 13; D: TRBD1; CDR3: CATRTGGNSPLHF; DNA: TGTGCCACGAGGACAGGGGGAAATTCACCCCTCCACTTT
J: TRBJ1-1; size: many; V: TRBV19; length: 13; D: -; CDR3: CASRLTEFTEAFF; DNA: TGTGCCAGTAGGCTGACAGAGTTCACTGAAGCTTTCTTT
J: TRBJ2-7; size: -; V: TRBV2; length: 14; D: -; CDR3: CASSVSPLWDEQYF; DNA: TGTGCCAGCAGTGTGAGCCCACTTTGGGACGAGCAGTACTTC
J: TRBJ2-1; size: few; V: TRBV20-1; length: 17; D: TRBD1; CDR3: CSASSIILGQGVGEQFF; DNA: TGCAGTGCCAGTAGTATCATCCTGGGACAGGGGGTTGGAGAGCAGTTCTTC
J: TRBJ1-4; size: -; V: TRBV19; length: 14; D: -; CDR3: CASREAATNEKLFF; DNA: TGTGCCAGTAGGGAGGCTGCAACTAATGAAAAACTGTTTTTT
J: TRBJ2-5; size: many; V: TRBV29-1; length: 14; D: TRBD2; CDR3: CSVERGGAGETQYF; DNA: TGCAGCGTTGAGCGCGGGGGGGCCGGGGAGACCCAGTACTTC
J: TRBJ1-2; size: -; V: TRBV2; length: 13; D: TRBD1; CDR3: CASSRDSVGGYTF; DNA: TGTGCCAGCAGCCGGGACAGTGTGGGAGGCTACACCTTC
J: TRBJ2-5; size: many; V: TRBV24-1; length: 16; D: TRBD2; CDR3: CATSDPTAGGQETQYF; DNA: TGTGCCACCAGTGATCCCACAGCGGGAGGACAAGAGACCCAGTACTTC
J: TRBJ2-7; size: few; V: TRBV5-1; length: 13; D: TRBD1; CDR3: CASSLDRADEQYF; DNA: TGCGCCAGCAGTCTGGACAGGGCGGACGAGCAGTACTTC
J: TRBJ1-6; size: few; V: TRBV5-4; length: 13; D: -; CDR3: CARPTGGGSPLHF; DNA: TGTGCTAGACCGACAGGTGGAGGTTCACCCCTCCACTTT
J: TRBJ1-1; size: many; V: TRBV20-1; length: 13; D: TRBD1; CDR3: CSAPSGGNTEAFF; DNA: TGCAGTGCCCCCTCAGGGGGCAACACTGAAGCTTTCTTT
J: TRBJ2-7; size: -; V: TRBV29-1; length: 13; D: TRBD2; CDR3: CSVSGGAAYEQYF; DNA: TGCAGTGTTAGCGGGGGGGCAGCCTACGAGCAGTACTTC
J: TRBJ2-3; size: few; V: TRBV24-1; length: 12; D: TRBD2; CDR3: CATSDSGLPPNF; DNA: TGTGCCACCAGTGATTCGGGACTACCGCCGAATTTT
J: TRBJ2-7; size: many; V: TRBV6-5; length: 14; D: -; CDR3: CASSYGRGPYEQYF; DNA: TGTGCCAGCAGTTATGGGCGGGGGCCCTACGAGCAGTACTTC
J: TRBJ1-1; size: -; V: TRBV19; length: 14; D: -; CDR3: CASSKQDRGTEAFF; DNA: TGTGCCAGTAGTAAACAGGATCGAGGGACTGAGGCTTTCTTT
J: TRBJ2-3; size: -; V: TRBV4-2; length: 16; D: TRBD1; CDR3: CASSQRQGGSTDTQYF; DNA: TGTGCCAGCAGCCAACGACAGGGGGGCAGCACAGATACGCAGTATTTT